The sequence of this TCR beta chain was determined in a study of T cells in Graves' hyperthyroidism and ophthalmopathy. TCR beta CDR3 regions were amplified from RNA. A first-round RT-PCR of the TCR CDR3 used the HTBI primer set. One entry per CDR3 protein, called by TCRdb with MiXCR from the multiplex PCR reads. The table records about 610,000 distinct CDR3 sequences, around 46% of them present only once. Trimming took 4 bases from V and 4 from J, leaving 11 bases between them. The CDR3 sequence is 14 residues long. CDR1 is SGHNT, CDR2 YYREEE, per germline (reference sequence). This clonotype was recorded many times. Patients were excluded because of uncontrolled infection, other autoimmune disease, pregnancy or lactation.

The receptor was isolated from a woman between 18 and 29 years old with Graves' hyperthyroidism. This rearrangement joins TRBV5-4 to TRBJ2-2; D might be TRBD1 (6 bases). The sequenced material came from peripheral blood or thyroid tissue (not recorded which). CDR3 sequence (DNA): TGTGCCAGCAGCCATGACAGGTTCACCGGGGAGCTGTTTTTT. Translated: CASSHDRFTGELFF.